This T cell receptor beta chain was sequenced during a study of blood T cell repertoires in COVID-19. The CDR3 spans 12 residues. The ends lost 8 bases at V and 2 bases at J; junction bases unmatched: 2. Germline CDR1 is MNHEY and CDR2 is SVGAGI. Using immunoSEQ multiplex PCR, the repertoire was profiled, and TCRdb retains in-frame clones only, with some absent. The sample carries 200,000 or so clones, about 90% recorded once. The chain combines TRBV6-5 with TRBJ1-2; 7 nucleotides line up with TRBD1. Source material: peripheral blood. The receptor was isolated from a woman in her fifties or sixties with acute or convalescent COVID-19. DNA of the CDR3: TGTGCCAGCGAGACAGGGAACTATGGCTACACCTTC. Encoded protein: CASETGNYGYTF.